Listed below are T cell receptor beta chains from one sample, sequenced in a study of CD8 T cells in ankylosing spondylitis. TCRdb fed the 5' RACE reads into MiXCR, producing one record per CDR3 protein. The data show about 140,000 distinct CDR3 sequences, approximately 7.4% seen once. Sequencing was carried out using blood, either unsorted or a sorted T cell fraction (not recorded which). These receptor sequences come from a female donor with ankylosing spondylitis or in good health (not recorded which). Each CDR3 is given with its conserved first and last residue. A D gene is named only where the DNA matches it firmly. Clone size is not always given. Where it is, it says once, few, many or a class for expanded clones.

j_call: TRBJ1-4; d_call: -; v_call: TRBV7-9; clone_size: -; cdr3_aa: CASSSEGTTTNEKLFF; cdr3_nt: TGTGCCAGCAGCTCAGAGGGGACAACAACTAATGAAAAACTGTTTTTT
j_call: TRBJ1-6; d_call: TRBD1; v_call: TRBV4-2; clone_size: many; cdr3_aa: CASSQVPLRGDSPLHF; cdr3_nt: TGTGCCAGCAGCCAAGTCCCCCTCAGGGGGGATTCACCCCTCCACTTT
j_call: TRBJ1-2; d_call: -; v_call: TRBV29-1; clone_size: many; cdr3_aa: CSVEGDPGSGYTF; cdr3_nt: TGCAGCGTTGAGGGCGACCCGGGGTCTGGCTACACCTTC
j_call: TRBJ1-1; d_call: -; v_call: TRBV6-5; clone_size: many; cdr3_aa: CASSYSGTGGAEAFF; cdr3_nt: TGTGCCAGCAGTTACTCGGGGACGGGCGGGGCTGAAGCTTTCTTT
j_call: TRBJ2-6; d_call: -; v_call: TRBV7-8; clone_size: many; cdr3_aa: CASSSAGANVLTF; cdr3_nt: TGTGCCAGCAGCTCGGCTGGGGCCAACGTCCTGACTTTC
j_call: TRBJ2-1; d_call: -; v_call: TRBV5-1; clone_size: many; cdr3_aa: CASSLGGNSYNEQFF; cdr3_nt: TGCGCCAGCAGCTTGGGCGGGAACTCCTACAATGAGCAGTTCTTC
j_call: TRBJ2-1; d_call: -; v_call: TRBV5-1; clone_size: many; cdr3_aa: CASSLSGLTYNEQFF; cdr3_nt: TGCGCCAGCAGCTTGTCGGGATTAACCTACAATGAGCAGTTCTTC
j_call: TRBJ2-2; d_call: -; v_call: TRBV28; clone_size: many; cdr3_aa: CASSLFTLTNTGELFF; cdr3_nt: TGTGCCAGCAGTTTGTTTACATTGACGAACACCGGGGAGCTGTTTTTT
j_call: TRBJ2-1; d_call: TRBD1; v_call: TRBV29-1; clone_size: many; cdr3_aa: CSVRDREPYNEQFF; cdr3_nt: TGCAGCGTCCGAGACAGGGAACCCTACAATGAGCAGTTCTTC
j_call: TRBJ2-2; d_call: -; v_call: TRBV7-8; clone_size: many; cdr3_aa: CASSQRSDTGELFF; cdr3_nt: TGTGCCAGCAGCCAGAGATCGGACACCGGGGAGCTGTTTTTT
j_call: TRBJ2-7; d_call: TRBD2; v_call: TRBV9; clone_size: many; cdr3_aa: CASSVGSSGGAWYEQYF; cdr3_nt: TGTGCCAGCAGCGTAGGATCCAGCGGGGGGGCTTGGTACGAGCAGTACTTC
j_call: TRBJ1-2; d_call: -; v_call: TRBV7-8; clone_size: many; cdr3_aa: CASSLAGRTYGYTF; cdr3_nt: TGTGCCAGCAGCTTAGCCGGACGGACCTATGGCTACACCTTC
j_call: TRBJ2-1; d_call: -; v_call: TRBV29-1; clone_size: once; cdr3_aa: CSVGGISPYNEQFF; cdr3_nt: TGCAGCGTTGGGGGTATCTCCCCTTACAATGAGCAGTTCTTC
j_call: TRBJ1-1; d_call: -; v_call: TRBV12-3/TRBV12-4; clone_size: few; cdr3_aa: CASSHGLLTEAFF; cdr3_nt: TGTGCCAGCAGCCACGGTCTGCTCACTGAAGCTTTCTTT
j_call: TRBJ2-7; d_call: TRBD1; v_call: TRBV28; clone_size: many; cdr3_aa: CASSSPLGTGIYEQYF; cdr3_nt: TGTGCCAGCAGTTCCCCTCTAGGGACAGGAATCTACGAGCAGTACTTC
j_call: TRBJ1-2; d_call: -; v_call: TRBV20-1; clone_size: many; cdr3_aa: CSARDAKAYGYTF; cdr3_nt: TGCAGTGCTAGAGACGCGAAAGCCTATGGCTACACCTTC
j_call: TRBJ1-2; d_call: -; v_call: TRBV6-1; clone_size: many; cdr3_aa: CASSLESSYGYTF; cdr3_nt: TGTGCCAGCAGTCTGGAGAGTTCTTATGGCTACACCTTC
j_call: TRBJ1-2; d_call: TRBD1; v_call: TRBV5-6; clone_size: many; cdr3_aa: CASSPDRGAHYGYTF; cdr3_nt: TGTGCCAGCAGCCCGGACAGGGGCGCTCACTATGGCTACACCTTC
j_call: TRBJ1-1; d_call: TRBD1; v_call: TRBV5-5; clone_size: many; cdr3_aa: CASRAGQGDGAFF; cdr3_nt: TGTGCCAGCAGAGCGGGACAGGGAGATGGAGCTTTCTTT
j_call: TRBJ2-7; d_call: -; v_call: TRBV28; clone_size: many; cdr3_aa: CASSQPWGLAYEQYF; cdr3_nt: TGTGCCAGCAGTCAGCCTTGGGGTTTAGCCTACGAGCAGTACTTC
j_call: TRBJ2-7; d_call: -; v_call: TRBV10-3; clone_size: many; cdr3_aa: CAISSPDLSSYEQYF; cdr3_nt: TGTGCCATCAGTTCTCCGGACCTGAGCTCCTACGAGCAGTACTTC
j_call: TRBJ1-1; d_call: TRBD1; v_call: TRBV10-3; clone_size: many; cdr3_aa: CAISPGTGAAEAFF; cdr3_nt: TGTGCCATCAGTCCCGGGACAGGGGCCGCGGAAGCTTTCTTT
j_call: TRBJ1-6; d_call: -; v_call: TRBV3-1; clone_size: -; cdr3_aa: CASSRGSSYNSPLHF; cdr3_nt: TGTGCCAGCAGCCGAGGTAGCTCCTATAATTCACCCCTCCACTTT
j_call: TRBJ2-7; d_call: TRBD1; v_call: TRBV20-1; clone_size: many; cdr3_aa: CSAIRDRGFYEQYF; cdr3_nt: TGCAGTGCTATCCGGGACAGGGGTTTCTACGAGCAGTACTTC
j_call: TRBJ2-1; d_call: TRBD1; v_call: TRBV18; clone_size: many; cdr3_aa: CASSPTRTGGLEQFF; cdr3_nt: TGTGCCAGCTCACCAACCAGGACAGGGGGGCTTGAGCAGTTCTTC
j_call: TRBJ2-5; d_call: TRBD2; v_call: TRBV20-1; clone_size: many; cdr3_aa: CSARSGLAGAQETQYF; cdr3_nt: TGCAGTGCTAGATCAGGACTAGCGGGGGCCCAAGAGACCCAGTACTTC
j_call: TRBJ2-3; d_call: -; v_call: TRBV20-1; clone_size: many; cdr3_aa: CSEGVGGTQYF; cdr3_nt: TGCAGTGAGGGTGTGGGTGGTACGCAGTATTTT
j_call: TRBJ2-2; d_call: -; v_call: TRBV5-1; clone_size: many; cdr3_aa: CASSPEGTGELFF; cdr3_nt: TGCGCCAGCAGCCCCGAAGGCACCGGGGAGCTGTTTTTT
j_call: TRBJ1-6; d_call: -; v_call: TRBV20-1; clone_size: many; cdr3_aa: CSAKWTERDSPLHF; cdr3_nt: TGCAGTGCTAAGTGGACAGAAAGAGATTCACCCCTCCACTTT
j_call: TRBJ2-3; d_call: -; v_call: TRBV18; clone_size: -; cdr3_aa: CASSPTQGIAQYF; cdr3_nt: TGTGCCAGCTCACCGACTCAGGGGATTGCGCAGTATTTT
j_call: TRBJ1-5; d_call: TRBD1; v_call: TRBV19; clone_size: -; cdr3_aa: CASSNQGRGKGQPQHF; cdr3_nt: TGTGCCAGTAGTAACCAGGGCAGGGGGAAAGGTCAGCCCCAGCATTTT
j_call: TRBJ1-6; d_call: -; v_call: TRBV20-1; clone_size: many; cdr3_aa: CSARVPRGSPLHF; cdr3_nt: TGCAGTGCTAGAGTACCCCGGGGTTCACCCCTCCACTTT
j_call: TRBJ2-1; d_call: -; v_call: TRBV20-1; clone_size: many; cdr3_aa: CSAIKSHNEQFF; cdr3_nt: TGCAGTGCTATTAAAAGTCACAATGAGCAGTTCTTC
j_call: TRBJ2-7; d_call: TRBD2; v_call: TRBV7-2; clone_size: many; cdr3_aa: CASSTGTSATYEQYF; cdr3_nt: TGTGCCAGCAGCACAGGGACTAGCGCTACCTACGAGCAGTACTTC
j_call: TRBJ2-7; d_call: -; v_call: TRBV6-1; clone_size: many; cdr3_aa: CASSEEAITTLSYEQYF; cdr3_nt: TGTGCCAGCAGTGAAGAGGCCATAACAACCTTATCCTACGAGCAGTACTTC
j_call: TRBJ2-3; d_call: -; v_call: TRBV7-3; clone_size: many; cdr3_aa: CASSPFPGQSSTDTQYF; cdr3_nt: TGTGCCAGCAGCCCTTTCCCCGGACAGTCTAGCACAGATACGCAGTATTTT
j_call: TRBJ2-5; d_call: -; v_call: TRBV5-1; clone_size: many; cdr3_aa: CASSLPLSGSQETQYF; cdr3_nt: TGCGCCAGCAGCTTGCCCCTCTCTGGGAGCCAAGAGACCCAGTACTTC
j_call: TRBJ1-3; d_call: -; v_call: TRBV3-1; clone_size: many; cdr3_aa: CASSQGVGGNTIYF; cdr3_nt: TGTGCCAGCAGCCAAGGTGTGGGAGGAAACACCATATATTTT
j_call: TRBJ2-1; d_call: -; v_call: TRBV7-9; clone_size: many; cdr3_aa: CASSLVGGSAPNEQFF; cdr3_nt: TGTGCCAGCAGCTTAGTCGGGGGATCGGCCCCCAATGAGCAGTTCTTC
j_call: TRBJ1-2; d_call: -; v_call: TRBV4-1; clone_size: -; cdr3_aa: CASSPRTANYGYTF; cdr3_nt: TGCGCCAGCAGCCCCCGGACAGCCAACTATGGCTACACCTTC
j_call: TRBJ2-3; d_call: -; v_call: TRBV4-1; clone_size: many; cdr3_aa: CASSHRSDSAGTDTQYF; cdr3_nt: TGCGCCAGCAGCCATCGCTCAGACAGTGCTGGCACAGATACGCAGTATTTT
j_call: TRBJ1-2; d_call: -; v_call: TRBV5-5; clone_size: many; cdr3_aa: CASSPSIVGSFYGYTF; cdr3_nt: TGTGCCAGCAGCCCATCAATCGTCGGGAGTTTCTATGGCTACACCTTC
j_call: TRBJ2-1; d_call: TRBD1; v_call: TRBV7-9; clone_size: many; cdr3_aa: CASSSYMTGTGYNEQFF; cdr3_nt: TGTGCCAGCAGCTCTTACATGACCGGGACAGGGTACAATGAGCAGTTCTTC
j_call: TRBJ2-7; d_call: -; v_call: TRBV27; clone_size: many; cdr3_aa: CASSFYARDKSYEQYF; cdr3_nt: TGTGCCAGCAGTTTCTACGCCCGGGACAAATCCTACGAGCAGTACTTC
j_call: TRBJ1-5; d_call: TRBD1; v_call: TRBV6-2/TRBV6-3; clone_size: many; cdr3_aa: CASSSNRGAGQPQHF; cdr3_nt: TGTGCCAGCAGTTCCAACAGGGGTGCGGGGCAGCCCCAGCATTTT
j_call: TRBJ1-5; d_call: -; v_call: TRBV15; clone_size: many; cdr3_aa: CATSYTPGSNQPQHF; cdr3_nt: TGTGCCACCAGCTATACTCCGGGAAGCAATCAGCCCCAGCATTTT
j_call: TRBJ2-3; d_call: -; v_call: TRBV5-5; clone_size: many; cdr3_aa: CASSLSLLTSTDTQYF; cdr3_nt: TGTGCCAGCAGCTTGTCCCTACTAACCTCCACAGATACGCAGTATTTT
j_call: TRBJ1-2; d_call: TRBD1; v_call: TRBV10-3; clone_size: -; cdr3_aa: CVISGTGEGGYTF; cdr3_nt: TGTGTCATCAGCGGGACAGGGGAAGGCGGCTACACCTTC
j_call: TRBJ1-1; d_call: -; v_call: TRBV9; clone_size: -; cdr3_aa: CASTRGNLNTEAFF; cdr3_nt: TGTGCCAGCACGCGAGGGAACTTGAACACTGAAGCTTTCTTT
j_call: TRBJ2-5; d_call: -; v_call: TRBV11-2; clone_size: many; cdr3_aa: CASSLRIEQETQYF; cdr3_nt: TGTGCCAGCAGCTTAAGGATAGAACAAGAGACCCAGTACTTC